The 28 T cell receptor beta chains below come from one sample, sequenced in a study of PD-1 blockade in mismatch repair-deficient tumors. Assay used: immunoSEQ multiplex PCR; TCRdb lists only in-frame clones, some missing. The table lists tens of thousands of clones, 70% to 90% of them singletons. Sequencing was performed on peripheral blood, taken 44 weeks after starting pembrolizumab. These receptors were collected from an adult with mismatch repair-deficient cancer.

This rearrangement joins TRBV7-9 to TRBJ2-2; D ambiguous. The CDR3 spans 11 residues. The germline CDR1 and CDR2 sequences are SEHNR and FQNEAQ (reference sequence). The V end was cut by 5 bases, the J end by 5 bases, with 3 bases between. The CDR3 nucleotides are TGTGCCAGCAGCCCGACCGGGGAGCTGTTTTTT. Protein: CASSPTGELFF. The full variable domain, in which reference TRBV7-9 and TRBJ2-2 provide the parts outside the CDR3, is DTGVSQNPRHKITKRGQNVTFRCDPISEHNRLYWYRQTLGQGPEFLTYFQNEAQLEKSRLLSDRFSAERPKGSFSTLEIQRTEQGDSAMYLCASSPTGELFFGEGSRLTVL.

The chain has TRBV7-2 and TRBJ1-1; 8 bases are shared with TRBD1. CDR3 length: 15 residues. V lost 4 bases and J lost 4; bases outside the gene matches: 8. The germline gives CDR1 SGHTA, CDR2 FQGNSA. DNA for the CDR3: TGTGCCAGCAGCTCTCAGGGGGCGCGTGGCACTGAAGCTTTCTTT. Translation gives CASSSQGARGTEAFF.

This clone was seen a single time. The J gene is TRBJ2-3, the V gene TRBV11-3, with a weak D call TRBD2 (6 bases). CDR1 and CDR2 from the germline V gene are SGHNT and YENEEA. V shed 1 base and J shed 0 bases, with 8 bases lying between them. The CDR3 runs 15 residues. CDR3 coding DNA: TGTGCCAGCAGCTTAGTCGCGGGAAGCACAGATACGCAGTATTTT. Amino acid sequence: CASSLVAGSTDTQYF.

A remark on this clone: The sample holds other DNA sequences that translate to the same CDR3. This chain uses TRBV15 with TRBJ2-7, with D possibly matching TRBD2 (6 bases). The CDR3 runs 14 residues. Trimming stripped 0 bases from V and 2 bases from J, with 8 bases between. Per germline, CDR1 LNHNV and CDR2 YYDKDF (reference sequence). The CDR3 is CATSRDRGAYEQYF. In nucleotides, the CDR3 is TGTGCCACCAGCAGAGATCGCGGGGCCTACGAGCAGTACTTC. Drawing the rest from reference TRBV15 and TRBJ2-7, the complete variable domain is DAMVIQNPRYQVTQFGKPVTLSCSQTLNHNVMYWYQQKSSQAPKLLFHYYDKDFNNEADTPDNFQSRRPNTSFCFLDIRSPGLGDTAMYLCATSRDRGAYEQYFGPGTRLTVT.

This chain connects TRBV6-5 to TRBJ1-4; possibly TRBD1 for D (5 bases). CDR3 length: 12 residues. Germline assignment: CDR1 MNHEY and CDR2 SVGAGI. The V end was cut by 4 bases, the J end by 13 bases, with 13 bases between. Here the CDR3 DNA reads TGTGCCAGCAGTTCCCGGGACCAAAGACTGTTTTTT. Its translation is CASSSRDQRLFF.

This sequence joins TRBV6-5 and TRBJ2-1; tentative D call: TRBD1 (6 bases). This CDR3 has 15 amino acids. The germline gives CDR1 MNHEY, CDR2 SVGAGI. The V and J ends lost 4 bases and 3 bases respectively, with 13 bases between them. CDR3 protein: CASSSLQGSYNEQFF. In DNA, the CDR3 is TGTGCCAGCAGTTCCCTACAGGGAAGCTACAATGAGCAGTTCTTC.

This clone appeared once. The CDR3 DNA reads TGTGCCTGGGCCGGGACTAGCGGGTTCACCGGGGAGCTGTTTTTT. Translating it yields CAWAGTSGFTGELFF. The rearrangement links TRBV30 to TRBJ2-2, with 12 bases aligning to TRBD2. The CDR3 loop spans 15 amino acids. The V and J ends lost 5 bases and 4 bases, in that order; junction bases with no gene match: 5. Germline V gene lookup returns CDR1 GTSNPN and CDR2 SVGIG (reference sequence).

The chain links TRBV6-1 to TRBJ2-1; TRBD2 matches 13 bases. Germline V gene lookup returns CDR1 MNHNS and CDR2 SASEGT. The CDR3 is 15 residues long. V trimming: 7 bases; J trimming: 9 bases; junction bases outside the gene matches: 9. For the CDR3, the DNA is TGTGCCAGCACCTTACTAGCGGGAGGGCCCGGTGAGCAGTTCTTC. Protein product: CASTLLAGGPGEQFF.

The rearrangement uses TRBV19 and TRBJ1-1; D is undetermined. The length of the CDR3 is 12 residues. Per germline, CDR1 LNHDA and CDR2 SQIVND (reference sequence). V was trimmed by 4 bases and J by 1 base, leaving 4 bases between them. The CDR3 DNA sequence: TGTGCCAGTAGTAGAGAGAACACTGAAGCTTTCTTT. It yields the protein CASSRENTEAFF.

The V call is TRBV30, the J call TRBJ2-2; tentative D call: TRBD1 (6 bases). This CDR3 comprises 16 residues. Germline V gene data show CDR1 as GTSNPN and CDR2 as SVGIG (reference sequence). V lost 2 bases to trimming and J lost 6 bases, with 19 bases between them. The CDR3 DNA sequence: TGTGCCTGGAGTAGATCACAGGGTGGGTTTGCCGGGGAGCTGTTTTTT. It codes for CAWSRSQGGFAGELFF.

This chain uses TRBV7-6 with TRBJ2-1, with 9 bases aligning to TRBD2. J lost 5 bases, V lost 4 bases, and 6 bases had no gene match. This CDR3 has 15 amino acids. Germline V gene data show CDR1 as SGHVS and CDR2 as FNYEAQ. The CDR3: CASSSMGLANNEQFF. CDR3 DNA sequence: TGTGCCAGCAGCTCAATGGGACTAGCTAACAATGAGCAGTTCTTC. Full variable domain (remainder filled in from reference TRBV7-6 and TRBJ2-1): GAGVSQSPRYKVTKRGQDVALRCDPISGHVSLYWYRQALGQGPEFLTYFNYEAQQDKSGLPNDRFSAERPEGSISTLTIQRTEQRDSAMYRCASSSMGLANNEQFFGPGTRLTVL.

This clone was seen a few times. V and J are TRBV19 and TRBJ1-1, with 9 bases identical to TRBD1. CDR3 length: 16 residues. Per germline, CDR1 LNHDA and CDR2 SQIVND (reference sequence). Trimming cost V 5 bases and J 8 bases; bases outside gene matches: 15. CDR3 in amino acids: CASSSFRDRALSEAFF. DNA for the CDR3: TGTGCCAGTAGTTCTTTTAGGGACAGGGCGCTTTCGGAAGCTTTCTTT.

The chain has TRBV10-3 and TRBJ2-1; D unclear. CDR1 is ENHRY, CDR2 SYGVKD, per germline. The CDR3 extends over 16 amino acids. V was cut by 0 bases and J by 0 bases, with 9 bases left in between. The CDR3 nucleotides read TGTGCCATCAGTGAGTCGGCGGTAGGCTCCTACAATGAGCAGTTCTTC. It is translated as CAISESAVGSYNEQFF.

The chain combines TRBV7-9 with TRBJ2-5, with D unresolved. CDR3 length equals 11 residues. V gave up 6 bases and J gave up 4 bases, with 6 bases separating them. Germline-derived CDR1 and CDR2 are SEHNR and FQNEAQ (reference sequence). The CDR3 region is CASRYGETQYF. Written as DNA, the CDR3 is TGTGCCAGCAGGTACGGAGAGACCCAGTACTTC.

The genes are TRBV7-2 and TRBJ1-1; D is unclear. CDR1 SGHTA and CDR2 FQGNSA come from the germline V gene. Trimming pared 3 bases from V and 3 bases from J, leaving 11 bases between. The CDR3 totals 14 residues. CDR3 loop: CASSFAPGDTEAFF. CDR3 nucleotide sequence: TGTGCCAGCAGCTTCGCCCCTGGGGACACTGAAGCTTTCTTT.

This chain connects TRBV7-2 to TRBJ1-3; D not certain. From germline, CDR1 is SGHTA and CDR2 FQGNSA. The ends were cut back, 5 bases at V and 2 bases at J, with 16 bases in the middle. The CDR3 extends over 16 amino acids. The CDR3 spells CASSPEGIWAGNTIYF. In DNA, the CDR3 is TGTGCCAGCAGCCCGGAGGGAATTTGGGCTGGAAACACCATATATTTT.

This clone was picked up one time. This chain links TRBV10-3 with TRBJ1-2; D might be TRBD1 (6 bases). The CDR3 extends over 14 amino acids. Germline loops: CDR1 ENHRY, CDR2 SYGVKD. V was pared by 10 bases and J by 3 bases, with 18 bases between. The DNA of the CDR3 is TGTGCCAGTCAACAGGGAAGCAGAGACTATGGCTACACCTTC. It yields the protein CASQQGSRDYGYTF.

This chain joins TRBV19 and TRBJ2-7; possibly TRBD2 for D (6 bases). Trimming shortened V by 6 bases and J by 0 bases, and 12 bases separated the two germline ends. Germline CDR1 LNHDA, CDR2 SQIVND (reference sequence). CDR3 size: 14 residues. The chain's CDR3 is CASSEGGTSYEQYF. The CDR3 DNA reads as TGTGCCAGTAGCGAGGGAGGCACCTCCTACGAGCAGTACTTC.

This chain joins TRBV7-2 and TRBJ1-1; 8 bases are a match to TRBD1. This CDR3 contains 14 residues. CDR1 and CDR2 (germline): SGHTA, FQGNSA. With 5 bases clipped from V and 4 bases from J, the junction kept 6 bases outside the gene matches. The CDR3 coding sequence is TGTGCCAGCAGCCGACAGGGGATCGGCACTGAAGCTTTCTTT. Residues: CASSRQGIGTEAFF. Based on the CDR3 plus reference TRBV7-2 and TRBJ1-1, the full variable domain is GAGVSQSPSNKVTEKGKDVELRCDPISGHTALYWYRQSLGQGLEFLIYFQGNSAPDKSGLPSDRFSAERTGGSVSTLTIQRTQQEDSAVYLCASSRQGIGTEAFFGQGTRLTVV.

The V call is TRBV5-5, the J call TRBJ2-7; D tentatively reads TRBD1 or TRBD2 (5 bases each). V lost 4 bases, J lost 4 bases, and 24 bases lay in between. Looked up from germline, CDR1 is SGHKS and CDR2 is YYEKEE (reference sequence). This CDR3 region has 17 residues. The CDR3 protein is CASSGGGGGGKRYEQYF. CDR3 in DNA: TGTGCCAGCAGCGGAGGTGGAGGTGGGGGTAAGAGGTACGAGCAGTACTTC.

The chain employs TRBV9 and TRBJ2-1; TRBD2 aligns across 12 bases. The junction had 7 bases not matched to a gene; V was cut back by 4 bases and J by 8 bases. This CDR3 is built from 15 residues. Germline V gene lookup returns CDR1 SGDLS and CDR2 YYNGEE. The CDR3 protein is CASSPRTSGNDEQFF. CDR3 coding DNA: TGTGCCAGCAGCCCGCGGACTAGCGGGAATGATGAGCAGTTCTTC.

This clone was observed a single time. J is TRBJ2-1 and V is TRBV9; possible D gene TRBD2, 6 bases. The germline gives CDR1 SGDLS, CDR2 YYNGEE. This CDR3 has 14 amino acids. V was trimmed by 0 bases and J by 5 bases, leaving 9 bases between them. CDR3 amino acids: CASSVALADNEQFF. CDR3 nucleotide sequence: TGTGCCAGCAGCGTAGCATTAGCGGACAATGAGCAGTTCTTC.

The V and J genes are TRBV7-8 and TRBJ2-7; possible D gene TRBD1, 5 bases. The germline V and J ends were trimmed by 6 bases and 3 bases, with 12 bases remaining between them. The CDR3 has 13 residues. CDR1 SGHVS and CDR2 FQNEAQ come from the germline V gene. CDR3 in DNA: TGTGCCAGCAGTCCTGACAGCCTCTACGAGCAGTACTTC. Its translation is CASSPDSLYEQYF.

V is TRBV9 and J is TRBJ1-2, with D maybe TRBD1 (5 bases). Trimming stripped 3 bases from V and 5 bases from J, with 14 bases between. Germline assignment: CDR1 SGDLS and CDR2 YYNGEE. The CDR3 covers 14 residues. CDR3 nucleotide sequence: TGTGCCAGCAGCGCCAGGGATCCACGGTATGGCTACACCTTC. It translates to CASSARDPRYGYTF.

This clone was seen just once. The chain is built from TRBV19 and TRBJ2-1; a weak D match, TRBD1 (6 bases). Trimming left V 7 bases short and J 8 bases short, with 12 bases between. The CDR3 totals 12 residues. Germline V gene data show CDR1 as LNHDA and CDR2 as SQIVND (reference sequence). The CDR3 spells CASITRGDEQFF. DNA of the CDR3: TGTGCCAGTATTACCAGGGGCGATGAGCAGTTCTTC.

The J gene is TRBJ1-3, the V gene TRBV7-2, with D unclear. The germline V and J ends were trimmed by 5 bases and 0 bases, with 8 bases remaining between them. CDR3 length: 14 amino acids. Germline lookup yields CDR1 SGHTA and CDR2 FQGNSA. DNA for the CDR3: TGTGCCAGCAGCCAACAAAACTCTGGAAACACCATATATTTT. Encoded protein: CASSQQNSGNTIYF.

The chain has TRBV6-1 and TRBJ2-3; D unclear. The germline gives CDR1 MNHNS, CDR2 SASEGT. The CDR3 length is 15 residues. V was pared by 2 bases and J by 1 base, with 10 bases between. The CDR3 loop is CASSELASGTDTQYF. Here the CDR3 DNA reads TGTGCCAGCAGTGAATTGGCGTCCGGCACAGATACGCAGTATTTT.

The gene calls are TRBV9 and TRBJ1-5, with D uncertain. Trimming removed 4 bases at V and 6 bases at J, with 11 bases between. The CDR3 covers 13 residues. CDR1 SGDLS and CDR2 YYNGEE come from the germline V gene. The CDR3 nucleotides are TGTGCCAGCAGCCCCGACATCCGTCAGCCCCAGCATTTT. This sequence encodes CASSPDIRQPQHF.